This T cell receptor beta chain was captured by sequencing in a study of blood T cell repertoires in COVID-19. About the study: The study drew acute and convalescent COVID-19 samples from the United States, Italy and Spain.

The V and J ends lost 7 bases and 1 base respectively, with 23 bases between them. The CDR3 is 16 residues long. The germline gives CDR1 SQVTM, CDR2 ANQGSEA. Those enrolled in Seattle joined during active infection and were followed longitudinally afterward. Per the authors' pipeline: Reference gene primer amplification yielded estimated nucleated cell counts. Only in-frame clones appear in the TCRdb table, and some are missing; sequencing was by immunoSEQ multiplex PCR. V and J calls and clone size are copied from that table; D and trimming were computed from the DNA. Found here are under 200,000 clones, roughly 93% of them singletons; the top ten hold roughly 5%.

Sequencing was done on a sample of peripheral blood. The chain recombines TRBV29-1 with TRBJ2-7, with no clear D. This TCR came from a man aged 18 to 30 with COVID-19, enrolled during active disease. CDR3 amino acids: CSASMVPLEGSYEQYF. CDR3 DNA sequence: TGCAGCGCCAGCATGGTCCCCCTAGAAGGATCCTACGAGCAGTACTTC.